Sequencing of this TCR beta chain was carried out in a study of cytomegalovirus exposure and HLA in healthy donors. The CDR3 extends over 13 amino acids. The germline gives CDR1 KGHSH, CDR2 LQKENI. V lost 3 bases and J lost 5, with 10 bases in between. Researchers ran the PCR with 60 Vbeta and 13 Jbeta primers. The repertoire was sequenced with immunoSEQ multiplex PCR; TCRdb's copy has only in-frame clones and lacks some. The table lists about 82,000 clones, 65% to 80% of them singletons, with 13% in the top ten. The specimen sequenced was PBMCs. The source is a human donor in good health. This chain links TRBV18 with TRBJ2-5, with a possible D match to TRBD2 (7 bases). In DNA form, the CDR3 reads TGTGCCAGCTCACCCGGGGGGCTTGAGACCCAGTACTTC. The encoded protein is CASSPGGLETQYF.